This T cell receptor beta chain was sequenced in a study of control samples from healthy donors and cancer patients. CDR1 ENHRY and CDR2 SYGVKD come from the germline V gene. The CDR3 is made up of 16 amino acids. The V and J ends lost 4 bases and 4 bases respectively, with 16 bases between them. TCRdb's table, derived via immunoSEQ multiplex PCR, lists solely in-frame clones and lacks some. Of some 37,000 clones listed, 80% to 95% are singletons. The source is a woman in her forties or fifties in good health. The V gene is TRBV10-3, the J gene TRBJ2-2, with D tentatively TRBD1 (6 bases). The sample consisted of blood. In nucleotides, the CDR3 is TGTGCCATCAGTGCGGGACATGTCGGGGCCACCGGGGAGCTGTTTTTT. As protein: CAISAGHVGATGELFF.